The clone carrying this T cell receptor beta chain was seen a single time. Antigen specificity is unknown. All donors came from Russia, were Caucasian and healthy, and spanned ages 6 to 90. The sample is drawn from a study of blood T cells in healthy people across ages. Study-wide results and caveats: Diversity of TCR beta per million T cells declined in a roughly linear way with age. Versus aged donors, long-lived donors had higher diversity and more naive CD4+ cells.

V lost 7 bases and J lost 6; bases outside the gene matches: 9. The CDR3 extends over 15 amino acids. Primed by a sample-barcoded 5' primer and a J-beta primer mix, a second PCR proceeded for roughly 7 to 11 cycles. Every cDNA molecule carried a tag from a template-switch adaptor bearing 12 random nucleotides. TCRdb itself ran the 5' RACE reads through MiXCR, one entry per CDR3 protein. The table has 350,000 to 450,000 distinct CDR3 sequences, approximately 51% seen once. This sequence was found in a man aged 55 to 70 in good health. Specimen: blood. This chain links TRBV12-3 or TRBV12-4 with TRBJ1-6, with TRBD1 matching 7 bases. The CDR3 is CASTPGGRTNSPLHF. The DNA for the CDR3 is TGTGCCAGCACCCCAGGGGGACGAACTAATTCACCCCTCCACTTT.